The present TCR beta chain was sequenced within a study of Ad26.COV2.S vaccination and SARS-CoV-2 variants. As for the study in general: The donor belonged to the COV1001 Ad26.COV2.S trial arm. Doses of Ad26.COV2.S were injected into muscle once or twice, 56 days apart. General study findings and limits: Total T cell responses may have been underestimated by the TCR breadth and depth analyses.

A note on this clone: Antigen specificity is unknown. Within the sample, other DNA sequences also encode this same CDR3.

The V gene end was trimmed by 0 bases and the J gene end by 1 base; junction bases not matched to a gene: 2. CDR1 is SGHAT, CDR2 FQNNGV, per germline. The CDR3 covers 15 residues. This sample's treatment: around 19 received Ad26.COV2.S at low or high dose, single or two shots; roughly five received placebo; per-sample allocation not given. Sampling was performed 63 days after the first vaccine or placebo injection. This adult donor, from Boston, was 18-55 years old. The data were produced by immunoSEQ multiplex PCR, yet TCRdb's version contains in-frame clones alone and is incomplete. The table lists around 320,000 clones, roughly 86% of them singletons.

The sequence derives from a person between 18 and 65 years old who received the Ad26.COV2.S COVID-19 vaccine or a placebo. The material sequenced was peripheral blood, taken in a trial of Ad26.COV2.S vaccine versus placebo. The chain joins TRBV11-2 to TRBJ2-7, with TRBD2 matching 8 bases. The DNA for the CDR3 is TGTGCCAGCAGCTTAGATAGCGGGATTTCCTACGAGCAGTACTTC. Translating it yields CASSLDSGISYEQYF. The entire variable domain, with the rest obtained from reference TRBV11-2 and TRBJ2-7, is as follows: EAGVAQSPRYKIIEKRQSVAFWCNPISGHATLYWYQQILGQGPKLLIQFQNNGVVDDSQLPKDRFSAERLKGVDSTLKIQPAKLEDSAVYLCASSLDSGISYEQYFGPGTRLTVT.